These T cell receptor beta chains were read from a single sample in a study of shared clonotypes between healthy human individuals. Profiled with immunoSEQ multiplex PCR; TCRdb holds only in-frame clones, not every one. The sample has about 1.5 million clones; 95% to 99% are singletons. The sample was naive CD4+ T cells sorted from blood. The source of these receptors is a man aged 30 to 45 in good health. Each CDR3 is given with its conserved first and last residue. The D gene is left open where the match is weak. Expanded clones get a size class; other rows say once, few or many, or leave the size out.

TRBV14	TRBJ1-4	.	.	CASSGRGDGNEKLFF	TGTGCCAGCAGCGGACGTGGGGACGGCAATGAAAAACTGTTTTTT
TRBV18	TRBJ2-1	.	.	CASSRGTFNEQFF	TGTGCCAGCTCACGGGGGACTTTCAATGAGCAGTTCTTC
TRBV25-1	TRBJ2-6	.	.	CASGLHGANVLTF	TGTGCCAGCGGACTGCATGGGGCCAACGTCCTGACTTTC
TRBV6-5	TRBJ2-1	TRBD2	.	CASAERGTSYNEQFF	TGTGCCAGCGCTGAACGGGGGACTAGCTACAATGAGCAGTTCTTC
TRBV5-5	TRBJ2-7	.	once	CASSLVDEQYF	TGTGCCAGCAGCTTGGTGGACGAGCAGTACTTC
TRBV2	TRBJ1-5	.	.	CASSEGWAASNQPQHF	TGTGCCAGCAGTGAGGGATGGGCAGCTAGCAATCAGCCCCAGCATTTT
TRBV5-1	TRBJ1-1	.	.	CASSLVGGGGSTEAFF	TGCGCCAGCAGCTTGGTAGGTGGGGGCGGAAGCACTGAAGCTTTCTTT
TRBV6-6	TRBJ2-7	.	.	CASSFGSSGQQYF	TGTGCCAGCAGTTTCGGGTCCTCGGGGCAGCAGTACTTC
TRBV5-4	TRBJ1-3	TRBD1	.	CASSDTTGAGNTIYF	TGTGCCAGCAGCGATACGACAGGGGCTGGAAACACCATATATTTT
TRBV7-9	TRBJ1-3	.	.	CATTWAGPGTGNTIYF	TGTGCCACTACCTGGGCAGGGCCAGGGACTGGAAACACCATATATTTT
TRBV5-4	TRBJ2-2	.	.	CASSWGSSSPGELFF	TGTGCCAGCAGCTGGGGGTCTAGCTCCCCCGGGGAGCTGTTTTTT
TRBV7-6	TRBJ1-4	TRBD1	.	CASSRDRGTNEKLFF	TGTGCCAGCAGCCGGGACAGGGGAACTAATGAAAAACTGTTTTTT
TRBV2	TRBJ2-7	TRBD1	.	CASRQGAQVYEQYF	TGTGCCAGCCGACAGGGGGCTCAGGTCTACGAGCAGTACTTC
TRBV28	TRBJ1-1	.	.	CATQMNTEAFF	TGTGCCACACAAATGAACACTGAAGCTTTCTTT
TRBV9	TRBJ1-5	TRBD1	.	CASSVTGTVDGAQHF	TGTGCCAGCAGCGTAACCGGGACAGTAGACGGGGCCCAGCATTTT
TRBV28	TRBJ2-2	.	.	CASRIRALVGLGELFF	TGTGCCAGCAGGATTAGGGCCCTAGTTGGGCTCGGGGAGCTGTTTTTT
TRBV10-3	TRBJ1-5	.	.	CAISDPLQGADSNQPQHF	TGTGCCATCAGTGACCCCCTACAGGGAGCCGATAGCAATCAGCCCCAGCATTTT
TRBV5-4	TRBJ2-5	.	.	CASSRTGAGGQETQYF	TGTGCCAGCAGCAGAACAGGGGCGGGGGGACAAGAGACCCAGTACTTC
TRBV30	TRBJ1-1	TRBD1	.	CAWCWDRGTEAFF	TGTGCCTGGTGTTGGGACAGGGGCACTGAAGCTTTCTTT
TRBV11-1	TRBJ1-3	.	.	CASRKEMGLSGNTIYF	TGTGCCAGCAGGAAAGAGATGGGCTTATCTGGAAACACCATATATTTT
TRBV7-2	TRBJ2-1	TRBD2	.	CASSLFSLASGSGEQFF	TGTGCCAGCAGCCTCTTTAGTTTGGCTAGCGGGAGTGGTGAGCAGTTCTTC
TRBV28	TRBJ2-2	.	.	CASSFSGITGELFF	TGTGCCAGCAGTTTTTCAGGGATCACCGGGGAGCTGTTTTTT
TRBV28	TRBJ2-3	.	.	CASSLTAGRWADTQYF	TGTGCCAGCAGTTTAACGGCGGGAAGGTGGGCAGATACGCAGTATTTT
TRBV27	TRBJ1-4	TRBD1	.	CASSRQGAGEKLFF	TGTGCCAGCAGTAGACAGGGGGCAGGTGAAAAACTGTTTTTT
TRBV12-5	TRBJ2-2	.	.	CASSRGGRGGELFF	TGTGCTAGTTCTCGAGGAGGGCGGGGCGGGGAGCTGTTTTTT
TRBV15	TRBJ2-5	TRBD1	.	CATSSVGQGQETQYF	TGTGCCACCAGCAGTGTGGGACAGGGACAAGAGACCCAGTACTTC
TRBV10-3	TRBJ2-7	TRBD2	once	CAISERAGGPVIYEQYF	TGTGCCATCAGTGAAAGAGCGGGAGGACCGGTAATCTACGAGCAGTACTTC
TRBV6-1	TRBJ2-7	.	.	CASQQGYEQYF	TGTGCCAGCCAACAGGGCTACGAGCAGTACTTC
TRBV27	TRBJ1-2	.	.	CASSLGVPTNYGYTF	TGTGCCAGCAGTTTAGGCGTTCCAACTAACTATGGCTACACCTTC
TRBV7-9	TRBJ2-7	TRBD1	.	CASSGTGAGEQYF	TGTGCCAGCAGCGGGACAGGGGCAGGCGAGCAGTACTTC
TRBV6-5	TRBJ1-2	.	once	CASSYMAGANYGYTF	TGTGCCAGCAGTTACATGGCAGGAGCTAACTATGGCTACACCTTC
TRBV18	TRBJ1-2	.	.	CASSPGSGNYGYTF	TGTGCCAGCTCACCGGGATCGGGCAACTATGGCTACACCTTC
TRBV2	TRBJ1-4	TRBD1	.	CASSRDRGRGEKLFF	TGTGCCAGCAGTCGTGACAGGGGAAGAGGCGAAAAACTGTTTTTT
TRBV19	TRBJ1-2	.	.	CASSTQGRVYGYTF	TGTGCCAGTAGTACACAGGGAAGAGTCTATGGCTACACCTTC
TRBV11-3	TRBJ2-1	TRBD2	.	CASSLDGTSNVNEQFF	TGTGCCAGCAGCTTAGATGGGACTAGCAACGTAAATGAGCAGTTCTTC
TRBV2	TRBJ1-4	.	.	CASRRQDEKLFF	TGTGCCAGCAGGCGGCAGGATGAAAAACTGTTTTTT
TRBV6-5	TRBJ2-7	TRBD2	.	CASSYLRDYSYEQYF	TGTGCCAGCAGTTACCTCCGGGACTACTCCTACGAGCAGTACTTC
TRBV6-4	TRBJ1-3	.	.	CASWHGRRGSGNTIYF	TGTGCCAGCTGGCACGGTCGTCGGGGGAGTGGAAACACCATATATTTT
TRBV7-9	TRBJ1-1	TRBD1	.	CASRPRDRDMAFF	TGTGCCAGCAGGCCCCGAGACAGGGACATGGCTTTCTTT
TRBV10-1	TRBJ2-1	TRBD2	.	CASSKTSGLSSYNEQFF	TGCGCCAGCAGTAAGACTAGCGGGTTGAGCTCCTACAATGAGCAGTTCTTC
TRBV28	TRBJ2-3	TRBD1	.	CASSFYPTGVATDTQYF	TGTGCCAGCAGTTTCTACCCGACAGGGGTAGCCACAGATACGCAGTATTTT
TRBV5-1	TRBJ2-7	.	.	CASSPGLGYSYEQYF	TGCGCCAGCAGTCCAGGACTTGGATACTCCTACGAGCAGTACTTC
TRBV7-9	TRBJ2-2	.	.	CASSLERGELFF	TGTGCCAGCAGCTTAGAGCGCGGGGAGCTGTTTTTT
TRBV27	TRBJ1-2	.	.	CASSPGPVIYGYTF	TGTGCCAGCAGTCCAGGCCCAGTCATCTATGGCTACACCTTC
TRBV28	TRBJ2-3	.	.	CASSLPIGGDTQYF	TGTGCCAGCAGTTTGCCCATAGGCGGTGATACGCAGTATTTT
TRBV7-2	TRBJ2-3	TRBD2	once	CASSRLAASDTQYF	TGTGCCAGCAGTCGACTAGCGGCCTCAGATACGCAGTATTTT
TRBV5-4	TRBJ2-1	.	.	CASSLALGMINEQFF	TGTGCCAGCAGCTTGGCTCTGGGGATGATCAATGAGCAGTTCTTC
TRBV20-1	TRBJ2-5	.	.	CSADQETQYF	TGCAGTGCTGACCAAGAGACCCAGTACTTC
TRBV14	TRBJ2-1	.	.	CASSRLVGAYNEQFF	TGTGCCAGCAGCCGACTAGTTGGGGCTTACAATGAGCAGTTCTTC
TRBV6-6	TRBJ2-5	TRBD2	.	CASGKGLVDQETQYF	TGTGCCAGCGGGAAGGGACTAGTCGACCAAGAGACCCAGTACTTC
TRBV28	TRBJ2-7	.	.	CASSLGYEQYF	TGTGCCAGCAGTCTGGGTTACGAGCAGTACTTC
TRBV4-1	TRBJ2-7	TRBD2	.	CASSQGRLAGANSYEQYF	TGCGCCAGCAGCCAAGGGCGGCTAGCGGGAGCGAACTCCTACGAGCAGTACTTC
TRBV4-1	TRBJ2-4	.	.	CASSQDLAKNIQYF	TGCGCCAGCAGCCAAGATCTAGCCAAAAACATTCAGTACTTC
TRBV30	TRBJ2-2	.	.	CACTPRSGELFF	TGTGCCTGTACTCCTCGTTCCGGGGAGCTGTTTTTT